Below are 4 T cell receptor beta chains sequenced from a single sample in a study of blood T cell repertoires in COVID-19 (dated by TCRdb to about 2020). The receptor library was made with the immunoSEQ multiplex PCR assay. Sourced from immuneACCESS, this table was stored by TCRdb with only in-frame sequences that have V and J called. A share of the clones is absent; for the studies checked, an unresolved V gene accounts for under half, and the remainder has no known explanation. This sample lists about 130,000 clones; around nine tenths were detected once. Around 10% of the sample goes to the ten largest clones. Sequenced: peripheral blood. The receptors come from a woman between 65 and 79 years old with COVID-19, enrolled during active disease.

This clone was seen just once. The CDR3 coding sequence is TGCGCCAGCAGCCAAGGCGGGGGATGGGAGGATGGCACAGATACGCAGTATTTT. It is translated as CASSQGGGWEDGTDTQYF. This chain joins TRBV4-1 and TRBJ2-3; the match to TRBD2 covers 7 bases. With V trimmed by 1 base and J by 1 base, 11 bases remained unmatched. The CDR3 is made up of 18 amino acids. Germline-derived CDR1 and CDR2 are MGHRA and YSYEKL.

CDR3 bases: TGTGCCAGCAGAGTTGTGCAGGGTTTTCCGCCCCACTTT. Translation: CASRVVQGFPPHF. The chain links TRBV28 to TRBJ1-6; possibly TRBD1 for D (5 bases). Looked up from germline, CDR1 is MDHEN and CDR2 is SYDVKM. The CDR3 spans 13 residues. V lost 6 bases and J lost 18, with 21 bases in between.

This clone was detected once. The rearrangement uses TRBV3-1 (or the pseudogene TRBV3-2) and TRBJ1-2; D perhaps matches TRBD1 (5 bases). CDR1 and CDR2 (germline): LGHDT, YNNKEL (reference sequence). This CDR3 has 15 residues. Trimming left V 5 bases short and J 4 bases short, with 17 bases between. CDR3 coding DNA: TGTGCCAGCAGCTCCCAAGGGCGGGGCAGCTATGGCTACACCTTC. Protein product: CASSSQGRGSYGYTF.

The chain uses TRBV7-9 and TRBJ1-1; D remains unclear. The CDR3 extends over 14 amino acids. V shed 2 bases and J shed 0 bases, with 7 bases lying between them. Germline loops: CDR1 SEHNR, CDR2 FQNEAQ (reference sequence). The CDR3 nucleotides read TGTGCCAGCAGCTTATCCCCGGTGAACACTGAAGCTTTCTTT. Translated: CASSLSPVNTEAFF.